This T cell receptor beta chain derives from a study of T cell changes during pregnancy in multiple sclerosis (dated by TCRdb to the late 2010s). With respect to the entire study: Changes in the T cell repertoire over the course of pregnancy were examined in this study in women with multiple sclerosis.

The CDR3 goes from the cysteine to the phenylalanine over 14 residues. CDR3 DNA only is kept here, 42 bases in frame from base 1. Looking up the germline V gene yields CDR1 SGHAT and CDR2 FQNNGV. Between the V and J ends, shortened by 0 bases and 4 bases respectively, the junction contains 10 bases. Comments on this clone: The specificity of this receptor is unknown. No clone much larger than this one lies a single base away; base qualities are absent.

Library preparation used the immunoSEQ multiplex PCR assay. TCRdb provides this immuneACCESS table in a form limited to in-frame rearrangements. Some clones are lacking; in checked studies, under half of them reflect an unresolved V gene, and why the rest are absent is not known. This sample is represented by roughly 80,000 clones; just over 90% of them were singletons. The ten largest clones add up to approximately 2.4% of the sample. The origin of this receptor is a female donor with multiple sclerosis, enrolled in a pregnancy study. The V gene is TRBV11-2 and the J gene is TRBJ2-7; the D gene is perhaps TRBD1, from 6 matching bases. The sample was peripheral blood, taken in the second trimester of pregnancy. The bases read TGTGCCAGCAGCTTAGAGGGGGCTTCTTACGAGCAGTACTTC. Its protein reads: CASSLEGASYEQYF.